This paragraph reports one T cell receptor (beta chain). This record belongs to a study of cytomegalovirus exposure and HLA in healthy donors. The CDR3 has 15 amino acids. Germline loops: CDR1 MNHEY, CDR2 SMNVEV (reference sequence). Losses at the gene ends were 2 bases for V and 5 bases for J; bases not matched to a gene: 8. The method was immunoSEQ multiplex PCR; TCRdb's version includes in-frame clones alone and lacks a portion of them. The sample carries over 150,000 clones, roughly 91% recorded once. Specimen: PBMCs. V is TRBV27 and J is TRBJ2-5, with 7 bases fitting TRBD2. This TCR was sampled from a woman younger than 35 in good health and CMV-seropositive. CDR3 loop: CASSLAGEAWETQYF. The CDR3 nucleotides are TGTGCCAGCAGTTTAGCGGGAGAGGCCTGGGAGACCCAGTACTTC.